A single sample gave rise to the 11 T cell receptor beta chains below, sequenced in a study of T cell responses to AZD1222 COVID-19 vaccine. Clones were read by immunoSEQ multiplex PCR, and TCRdb kept only the in-frame ones, dropping some. The repertoire holds about 130,000 clones, with 90% to 95% as singletons. Sequenced here: peripheral blood, sampled on day 0 of AZD1222 vaccination. Source of these receptors: an adult in good health.

The genes are TRBV4-2 and TRBJ2-5, with D perhaps matching TRBD1 (6 bases). Germline CDR1 LGHNA, CDR2 YNFKEQ. This CDR3 region has 17 residues. The V end was cut by 0 bases, the J end by 2 bases, with 16 bases between. CDR3: CASSQDVRGGMQETQYF. The CDR3 nucleotides read TGTGCCAGCAGCCAAGATGTGAGAGGGGGAATGCAAGAGACCCAGTACTTC.

The chain employs TRBV5-1 and TRBJ2-2; no clear D gene. Germline loops: CDR1 SGHRS, CDR2 YFSETQ. This CDR3 has 15 residues. V lost 0 bases to trimming and J lost 4 bases, with 10 bases between them. The CDR3 nucleotides are TGCGCCAGCAGCTTGGATAGCCCGAGCACCGGGGAGCTGTTTTTT. This encodes CASSLDSPSTGELFF.

CDR3: CASSSNPSSGGRHNEQFF. The CDR3 bases are TGTGCCAGCAGCTCCAACCCCTCTTCAGGGGGCAGGCACAATGAGCAGTTCTTC. This chain joins TRBV6-2 or TRBV6-3 and TRBJ2-1, with 8 bases lining up with TRBD1. The germline V gene encodes CDR1 MNHEY and CDR2 SVGEGT. With 6 bases clipped from V and 5 bases from J, the junction kept 18 bases outside the gene matches. CDR3 size: 18 residues.

The V gene is TRBV19, the J gene TRBJ2-7; D call uncertain. This CDR3 is 11 amino acids long. Germline V lookup: CDR1 LNHDA, CDR2 SQIVND (reference sequence). The germline V and J ends were trimmed by 4 bases and 2 bases, with 3 bases remaining between them. The CDR3 DNA follows: TGTGCCAGTAGTACGACCTACGAGCAGTACTTC. Its protein product is CASSTTYEQYF.

On this clone itself: Other DNA sequences from this sample encode an identical CDR3 as well. The J gene is TRBJ1-2, the V gene TRBV18; 7 positions match TRBD1. Germline V gene lookup returns CDR1 KGHSH and CDR2 LQKENI. The CDR3 sequence is 14 residues long. After removal of 0 bases from V and 4 bases from J, the junction contained 2 bases not matched to a gene. This CDR3 reads CASSPPGQTYGYTF. The CDR3 coding sequence is TGTGCCAGCTCACCACCGGGACAGACCTATGGCTACACCTTC.

For the CDR3, the DNA is TGTGCCAGCCACTTATACGGTGCCTACGAGCAGTACTTC. Encoded protein: CASHLYGAYEQYF. This chain connects TRBV2 to TRBJ2-7; no definite D call. This CDR3 has 13 amino acids. Germline V gene lookup returns CDR1 SNHLY and CDR2 FYNNEI. V was pared by 8 bases and J by 2 bases, with 13 bases between.

The CDR3 protein is CASSLTSGRAISYEQYF. The CDR3 nucleotides are TGTGCCAGCAGTCTGACTAGCGGGAGGGCTATCTCCTACGAGCAGTACTTC. The gene calls are TRBV28 and TRBJ2-7, with 14 positions matching TRBD2. Germline V lookup: CDR1 MDHEN, CDR2 SYDVKM. The V gene end was trimmed by 5 bases and the J gene end by 0 bases; junction bases not matched to a gene: 6. CDR3 length equals 17 residues. The complete variable domain, with remaining parts taken from reference TRBV28 and TRBJ2-7, reads DVKVTQSSRYLVKRTGEKVFLECVQDMDHENMFWYRQDPGLGLRLIYFSYDVKMKEKGDIPEGYSVSREKKERFSLILESASTNQTSMYLCASSLTSGRAISYEQYFGPGTRLTVT.

This clone is a singleton in its sample. This CDR3 is CASSPQTGGMNTEAFF. Here the CDR3 DNA reads TGTGCCAGCAGCCCTCAGACAGGGGGCATGAACACTGAAGCTTTCTTT. The V gene is TRBV7-9, the J gene TRBJ1-1, with 10 bases that match TRBD1. V trimming: 5 bases; J trimming: 0 bases; junction bases outside the gene matches: 6. CDR1 SEHNR and CDR2 FQNEAQ come from the germline V gene (reference sequence). There are 16 residues in the CDR3.

V gene TRBV19 combines with J gene TRBJ2-7; D might be TRBD2 (5 bases). The CDR3 has 13 amino acids. CDR1 is LNHDA and CDR2 is SQIVND in the germline V gene (reference sequence). Trimming shortened V by 6 bases and J by 1 base, and 10 bases separated the two germline ends. The CDR3 sequence: CASSPGVSYEQYF. The CDR3, as DNA: TGTGCCAGTAGCCCCGGGGTTTCCTACGAGCAGTACTTC.

The rearrangement joins TRBV3-1 (or the pseudogene TRBV3-2) to TRBJ2-7; possibly TRBD2 for D (6 bases). Trimming took off 5 bases at V and 4 bases at J, with 18 bases between the two ends. Germline CDR1 LGHDT, CDR2 YNNKEL (reference sequence). The CDR3 runs to 15 residues. CDR3 loop: CASSETAGSRYEQYF. The DNA of the CDR3 is TGTGCCAGCAGCGAAACCGCGGGGTCCCGGTACGAGCAGTACTTC.

V usage is TRBV19 and J usage is TRBJ2-1; D unclear. Trimming shortened V by 3 bases and J by 10 bases, and 10 bases separated the two germline ends. The CDR3 is made up of 12 amino acids. The germline V gene has CDR1 LNHDA and CDR2 SQIVND (reference sequence). The chain's CDR3 is CASSIEGREQFF. The CDR3 DNA follows: TGTGCCAGTAGTATTGAAGGACGCGAGCAGTTCTTC. Filled out from reference TRBV19 and TRBJ2-1, the complete variable domain reads DGGITQSPKYLFRKEGQNVTLSCEQNLNHDAMYWYRQDPGQGLRLIYYSQIVNDFQKGDIAEGYSVSREKKESFPLTVTSAQKNPTAFYLCASSIEGREQFFGPGTRLTVL.